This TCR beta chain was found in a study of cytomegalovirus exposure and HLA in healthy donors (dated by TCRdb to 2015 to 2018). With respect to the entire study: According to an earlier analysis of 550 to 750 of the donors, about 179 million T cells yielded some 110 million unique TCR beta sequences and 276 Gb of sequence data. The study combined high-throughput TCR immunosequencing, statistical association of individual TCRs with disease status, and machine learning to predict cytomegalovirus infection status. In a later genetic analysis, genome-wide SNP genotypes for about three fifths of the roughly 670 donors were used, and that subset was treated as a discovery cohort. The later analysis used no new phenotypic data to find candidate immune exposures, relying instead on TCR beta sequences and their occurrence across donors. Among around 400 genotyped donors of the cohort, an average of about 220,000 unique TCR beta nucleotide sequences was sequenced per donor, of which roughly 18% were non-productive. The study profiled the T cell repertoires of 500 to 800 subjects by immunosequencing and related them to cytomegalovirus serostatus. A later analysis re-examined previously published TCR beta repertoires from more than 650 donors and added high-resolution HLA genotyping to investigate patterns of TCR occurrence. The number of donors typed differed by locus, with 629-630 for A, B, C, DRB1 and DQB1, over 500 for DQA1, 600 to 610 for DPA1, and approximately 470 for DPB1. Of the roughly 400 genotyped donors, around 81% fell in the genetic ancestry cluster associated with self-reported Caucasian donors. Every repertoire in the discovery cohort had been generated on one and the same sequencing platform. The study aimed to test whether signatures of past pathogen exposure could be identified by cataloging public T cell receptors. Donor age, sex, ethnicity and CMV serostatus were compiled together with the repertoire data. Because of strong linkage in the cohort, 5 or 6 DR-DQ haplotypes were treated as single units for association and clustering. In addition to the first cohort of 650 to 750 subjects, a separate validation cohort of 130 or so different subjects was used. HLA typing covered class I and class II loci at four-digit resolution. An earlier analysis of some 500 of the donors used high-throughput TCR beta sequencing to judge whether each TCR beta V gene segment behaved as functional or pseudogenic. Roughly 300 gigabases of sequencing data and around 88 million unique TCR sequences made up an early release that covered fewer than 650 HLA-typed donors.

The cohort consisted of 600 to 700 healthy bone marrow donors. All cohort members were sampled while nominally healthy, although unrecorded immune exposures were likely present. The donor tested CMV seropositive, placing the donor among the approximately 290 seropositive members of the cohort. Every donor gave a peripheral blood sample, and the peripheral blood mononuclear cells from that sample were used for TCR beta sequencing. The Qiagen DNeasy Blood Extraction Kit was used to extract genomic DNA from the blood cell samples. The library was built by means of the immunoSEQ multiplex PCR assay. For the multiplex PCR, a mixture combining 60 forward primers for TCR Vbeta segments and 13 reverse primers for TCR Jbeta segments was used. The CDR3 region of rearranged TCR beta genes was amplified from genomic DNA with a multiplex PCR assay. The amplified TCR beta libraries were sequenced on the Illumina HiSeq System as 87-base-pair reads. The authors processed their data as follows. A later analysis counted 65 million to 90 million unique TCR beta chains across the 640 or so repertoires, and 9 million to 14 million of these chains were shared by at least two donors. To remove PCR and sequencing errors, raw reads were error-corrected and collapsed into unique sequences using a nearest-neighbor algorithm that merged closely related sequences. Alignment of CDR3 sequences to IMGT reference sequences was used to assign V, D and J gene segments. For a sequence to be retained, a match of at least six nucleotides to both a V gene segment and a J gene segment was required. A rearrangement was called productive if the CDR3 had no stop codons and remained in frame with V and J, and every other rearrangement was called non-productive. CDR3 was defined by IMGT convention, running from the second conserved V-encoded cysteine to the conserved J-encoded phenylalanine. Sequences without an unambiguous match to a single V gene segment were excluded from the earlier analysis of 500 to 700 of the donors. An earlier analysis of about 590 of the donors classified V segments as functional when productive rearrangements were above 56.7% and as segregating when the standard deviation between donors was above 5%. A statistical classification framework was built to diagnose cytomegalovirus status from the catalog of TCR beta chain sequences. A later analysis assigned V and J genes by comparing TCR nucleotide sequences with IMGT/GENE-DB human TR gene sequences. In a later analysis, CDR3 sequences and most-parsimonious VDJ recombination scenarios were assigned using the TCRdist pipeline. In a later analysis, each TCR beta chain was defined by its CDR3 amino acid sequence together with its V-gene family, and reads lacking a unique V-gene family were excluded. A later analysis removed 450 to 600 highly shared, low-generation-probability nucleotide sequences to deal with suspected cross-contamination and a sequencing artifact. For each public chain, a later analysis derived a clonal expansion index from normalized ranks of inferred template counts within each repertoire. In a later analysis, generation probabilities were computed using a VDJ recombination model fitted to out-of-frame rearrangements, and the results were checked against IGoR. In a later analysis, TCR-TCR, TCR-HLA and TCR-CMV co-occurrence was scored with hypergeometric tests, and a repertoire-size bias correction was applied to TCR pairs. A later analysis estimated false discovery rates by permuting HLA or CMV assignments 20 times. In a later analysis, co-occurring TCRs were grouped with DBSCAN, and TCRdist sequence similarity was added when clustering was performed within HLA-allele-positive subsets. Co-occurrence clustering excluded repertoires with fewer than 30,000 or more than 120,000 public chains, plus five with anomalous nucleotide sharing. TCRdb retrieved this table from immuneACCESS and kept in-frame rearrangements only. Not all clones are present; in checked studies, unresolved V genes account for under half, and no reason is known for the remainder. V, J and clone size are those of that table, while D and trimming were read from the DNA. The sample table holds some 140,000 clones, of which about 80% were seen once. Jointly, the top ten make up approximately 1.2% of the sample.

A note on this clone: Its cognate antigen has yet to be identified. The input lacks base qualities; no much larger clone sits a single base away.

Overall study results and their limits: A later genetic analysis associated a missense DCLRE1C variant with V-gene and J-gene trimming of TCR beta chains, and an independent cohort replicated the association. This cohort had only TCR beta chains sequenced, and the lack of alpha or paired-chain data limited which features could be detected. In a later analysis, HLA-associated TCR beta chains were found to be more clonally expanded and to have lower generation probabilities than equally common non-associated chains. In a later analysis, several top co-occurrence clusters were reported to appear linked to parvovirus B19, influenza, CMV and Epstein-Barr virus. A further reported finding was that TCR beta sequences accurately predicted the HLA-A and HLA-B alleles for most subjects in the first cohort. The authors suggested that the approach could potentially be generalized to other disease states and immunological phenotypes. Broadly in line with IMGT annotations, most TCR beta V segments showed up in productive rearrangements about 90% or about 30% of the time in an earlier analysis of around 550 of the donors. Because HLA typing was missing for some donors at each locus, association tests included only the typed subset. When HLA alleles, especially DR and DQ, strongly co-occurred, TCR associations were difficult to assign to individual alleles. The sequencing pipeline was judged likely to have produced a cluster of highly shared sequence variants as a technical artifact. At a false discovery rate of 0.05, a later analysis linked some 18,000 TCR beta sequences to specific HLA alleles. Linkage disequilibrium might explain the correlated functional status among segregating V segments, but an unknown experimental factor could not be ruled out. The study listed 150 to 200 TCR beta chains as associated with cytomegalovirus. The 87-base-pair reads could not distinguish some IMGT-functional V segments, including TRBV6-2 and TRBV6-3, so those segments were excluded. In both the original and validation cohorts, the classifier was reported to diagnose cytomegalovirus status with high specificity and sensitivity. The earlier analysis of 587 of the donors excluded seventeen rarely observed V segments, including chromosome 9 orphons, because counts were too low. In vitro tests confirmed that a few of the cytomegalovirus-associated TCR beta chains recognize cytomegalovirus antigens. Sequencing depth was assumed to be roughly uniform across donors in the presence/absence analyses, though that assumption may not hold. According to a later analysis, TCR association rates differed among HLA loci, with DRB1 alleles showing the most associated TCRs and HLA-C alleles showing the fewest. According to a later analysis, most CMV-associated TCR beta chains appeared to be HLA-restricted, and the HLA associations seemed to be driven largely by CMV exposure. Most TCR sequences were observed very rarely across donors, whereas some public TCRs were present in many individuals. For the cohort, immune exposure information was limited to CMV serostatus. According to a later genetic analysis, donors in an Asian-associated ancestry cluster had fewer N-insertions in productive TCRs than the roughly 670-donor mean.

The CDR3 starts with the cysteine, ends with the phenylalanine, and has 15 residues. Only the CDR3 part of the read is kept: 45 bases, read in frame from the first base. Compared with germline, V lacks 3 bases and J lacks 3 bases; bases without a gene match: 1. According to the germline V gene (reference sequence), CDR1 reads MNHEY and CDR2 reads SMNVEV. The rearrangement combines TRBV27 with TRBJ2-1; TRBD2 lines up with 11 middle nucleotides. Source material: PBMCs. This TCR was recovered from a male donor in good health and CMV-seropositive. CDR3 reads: CASSFGTSGYNEQFF. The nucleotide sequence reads TGTGCCAGCAGTTTTGGGACTAGCGGCTACAATGAGCAGTTCTTC.